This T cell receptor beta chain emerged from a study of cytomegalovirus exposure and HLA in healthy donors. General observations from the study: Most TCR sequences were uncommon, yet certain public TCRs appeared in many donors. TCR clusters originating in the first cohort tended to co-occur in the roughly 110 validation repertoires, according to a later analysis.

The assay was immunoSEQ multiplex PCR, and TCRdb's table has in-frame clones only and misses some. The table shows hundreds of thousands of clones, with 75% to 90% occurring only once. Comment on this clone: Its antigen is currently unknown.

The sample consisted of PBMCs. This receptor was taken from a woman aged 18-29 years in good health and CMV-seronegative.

The CDR3 is CASSLIQGGTEAFF. Here the CDR3 DNA reads TGTGCCAGCAGCCTAATACAGGGTGGCACTGAAGCTTTCTTT. The chain uses TRBV13 and TRBJ1-1; weak D call: TRBD1 (6 bases). Germline CDR1 is PRHDT and CDR2 is FYEKMQ (reference sequence). The CDR3 length is 14 residues. Trimming removed 5 bases at V and 4 bases at J, with 14 bases between.